The TCR beta chain described here comes from a study of Graves' ophthalmopathy and Graves' hyperthyroidism. Study-wide context: Stable hyperthyroidism denotes an absence of ophthalmopathy throughout 18 months of follow-up. Points from the study as a whole: Blood also held most thyroid clonotypes expanded above 0.001 frequency. Sensitivity reached 85% to 90% and specificity roughly 76% for a 13-signature model separating ophthalmopathy from stable hyperthyroidism.

TCR beta CDR3 regions were amplified from RNA transcripts. An initial RT-PCR round employing HTBI primers preceded a second-round multiplex PCR. Each CDR3 protein is one row after TCRdb ran MiXCR on the multiplex PCR reads. There are around 1,000,000 distinct CDR3 sequences in the sample; about 36% occur only once, and more than 9.5% lies in the top ten. Included hyperthyroidism patients were aged 18 to 65 and newly diagnosed (under 2 months' duration). Germline V gene sequence: CDR1 MNHEY, CDR2 SMNVEV (reference sequence). The CDR3 covers 11 residues. V was pared by 6 bases and J by 10 bases, with 12 bases between. A few counts support this clonotype. Antigen unknown.

Sequencing input: peripheral blood or thyroid tissue (not recorded which). This sequence was found in an adult man with Graves' hyperthyroidism. This chain links TRBV27 with TRBJ1-1, with D uncertain. The CDR3 sequence is CASRNGVAAFF. The DNA of the CDR3 is TGTGCCAGCAGAAACGGGGTGGCAGCTTTCTTT.